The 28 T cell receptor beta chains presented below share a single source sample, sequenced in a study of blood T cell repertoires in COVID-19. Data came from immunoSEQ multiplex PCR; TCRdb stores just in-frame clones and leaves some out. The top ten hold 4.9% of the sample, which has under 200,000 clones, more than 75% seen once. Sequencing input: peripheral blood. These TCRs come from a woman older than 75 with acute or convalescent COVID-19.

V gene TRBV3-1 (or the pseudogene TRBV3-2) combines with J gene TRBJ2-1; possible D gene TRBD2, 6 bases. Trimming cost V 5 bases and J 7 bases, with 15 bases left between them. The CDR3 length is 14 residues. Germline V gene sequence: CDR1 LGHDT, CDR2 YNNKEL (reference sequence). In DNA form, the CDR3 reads TGTGCCAGCAGCTCCCGCGGGATTTCGAATGAGCAGTTCTTC. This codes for CASSSRGISNEQFF.

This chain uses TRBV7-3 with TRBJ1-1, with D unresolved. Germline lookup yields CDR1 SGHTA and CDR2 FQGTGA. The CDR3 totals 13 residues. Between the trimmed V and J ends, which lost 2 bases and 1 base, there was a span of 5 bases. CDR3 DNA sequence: TGTGCCAGCAGCTTATACGGGAACACTGAAGCTTTCTTT. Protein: CASSLYGNTEAFF.

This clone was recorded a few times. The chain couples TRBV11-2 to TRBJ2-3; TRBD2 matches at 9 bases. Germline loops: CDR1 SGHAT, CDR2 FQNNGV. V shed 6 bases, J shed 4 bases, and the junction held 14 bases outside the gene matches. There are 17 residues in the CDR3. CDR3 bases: TGTGCCAGCAGATCGTTAACGCGGGAGGGAAGGGCAGATACGCAGTATTTT. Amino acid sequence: CASRSLTREGRADTQYF.

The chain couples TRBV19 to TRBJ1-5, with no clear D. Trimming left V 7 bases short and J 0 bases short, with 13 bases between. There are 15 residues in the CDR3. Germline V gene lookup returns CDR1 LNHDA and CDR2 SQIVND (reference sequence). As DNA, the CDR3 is TGTGCCAGTAACGGGTATCTCAATAGCAATCAGCCCCAGCATTTT. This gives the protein CASNGYLNSNQPQHF.

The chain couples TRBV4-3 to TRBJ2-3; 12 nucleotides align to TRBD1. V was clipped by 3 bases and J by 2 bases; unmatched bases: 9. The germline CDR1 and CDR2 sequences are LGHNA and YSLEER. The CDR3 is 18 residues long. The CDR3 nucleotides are TGCGCCAGCAGCCAGTGGGGGACAGGGGGCCTCTACACAGATACGCAGTATTTT. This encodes CASSQWGTGGLYTDTQYF.

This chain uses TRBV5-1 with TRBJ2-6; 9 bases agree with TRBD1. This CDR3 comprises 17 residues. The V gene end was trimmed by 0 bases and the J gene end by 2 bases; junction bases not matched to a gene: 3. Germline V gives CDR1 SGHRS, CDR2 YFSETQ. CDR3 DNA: TGCGCCAGCAGCTTGGTGGGACAGGGTGCTGGGGCCAACGTCCTGACTTTC. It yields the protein CASSLVGQGAGANVLTF.

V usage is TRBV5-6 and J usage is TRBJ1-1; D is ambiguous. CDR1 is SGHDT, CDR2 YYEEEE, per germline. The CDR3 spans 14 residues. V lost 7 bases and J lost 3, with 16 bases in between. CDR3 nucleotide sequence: TGTGCCAGCGAAGCCCGGAGGCGAGACACTGAAGCTTTCTTT. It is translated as CASEARRRDTEAFF.

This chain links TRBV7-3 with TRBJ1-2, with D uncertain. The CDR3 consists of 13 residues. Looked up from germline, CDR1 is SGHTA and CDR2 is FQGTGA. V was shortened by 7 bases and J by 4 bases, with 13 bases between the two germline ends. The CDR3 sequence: CASISRRCYGYTF. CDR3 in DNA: TGTGCCAGCATCAGTCGGAGGTGCTATGGCTACACCTTC.

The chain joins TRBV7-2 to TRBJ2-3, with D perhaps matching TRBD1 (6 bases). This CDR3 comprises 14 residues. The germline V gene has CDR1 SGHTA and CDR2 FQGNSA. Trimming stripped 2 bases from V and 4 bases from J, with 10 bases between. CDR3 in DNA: TGTGCCAGCAGCTTAACAGGGAACCCAGATACGCAGTATTTT. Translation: CASSLTGNPDTQYF.

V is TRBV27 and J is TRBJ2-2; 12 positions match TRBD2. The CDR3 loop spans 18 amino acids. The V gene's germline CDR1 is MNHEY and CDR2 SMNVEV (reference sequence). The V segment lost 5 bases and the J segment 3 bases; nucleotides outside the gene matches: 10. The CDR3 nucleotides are TGTGCCAGCAGTCGCTCACTAGCGGGAGGTGAGGACACCGGGGAGCTGTTTTTT. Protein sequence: CASSRSLAGGEDTGELFF.

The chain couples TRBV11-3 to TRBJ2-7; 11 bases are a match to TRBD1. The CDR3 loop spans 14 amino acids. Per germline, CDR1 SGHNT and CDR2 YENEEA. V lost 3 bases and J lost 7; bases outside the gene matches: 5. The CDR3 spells CASSLDRGLREQYF. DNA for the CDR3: TGTGCCAGCAGCTTGGACAGGGGGCTCCGGGAGCAGTACTTC.

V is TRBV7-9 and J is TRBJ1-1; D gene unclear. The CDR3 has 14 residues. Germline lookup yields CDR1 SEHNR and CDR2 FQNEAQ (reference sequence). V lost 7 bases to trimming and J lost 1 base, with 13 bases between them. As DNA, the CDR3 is TGTGCCAGCACGTTCGGGAGGGAGAACACTGAAGCTTTCTTT. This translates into CASTFGRENTEAFF.

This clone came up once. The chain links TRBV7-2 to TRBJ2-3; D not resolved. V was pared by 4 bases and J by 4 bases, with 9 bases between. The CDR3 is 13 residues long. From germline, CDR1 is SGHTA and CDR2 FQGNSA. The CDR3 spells CASSSRLADTQYF. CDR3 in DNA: TGTGCCAGCAGCTCAAGACTGGCAGATACGCAGTATTTT.

The CDR3 DNA sequence: TGTGCCAGCAAAAGGACAGGGGTTGAGACACCCCTCCACTTT. This gives the protein CASKRTGVETPLHF. This chain uses TRBV6-5 with TRBJ1-6; 9 bases are shared with TRBD1. The CDR3 loop spans 14 amino acids. The V and J ends lost 7 bases and 11 bases, in that order; junction bases with no gene match: 9. The V gene's germline CDR1 is MNHEY and CDR2 SVGAGI.

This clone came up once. The CDR3 loop is CASKEGLNTEAFF. CDR3 coding DNA: TGTGCCAGCAAAGAGGGCTTGAACACTGAAGCTTTCTTT. The chain combines TRBV7-2 with TRBJ1-1; D gene unclear. The CDR3 spans 13 residues. V shed 7 bases and J shed 0 bases, with 9 bases lying between them. CDR1 is SGHTA, CDR2 FQGNSA, per germline.

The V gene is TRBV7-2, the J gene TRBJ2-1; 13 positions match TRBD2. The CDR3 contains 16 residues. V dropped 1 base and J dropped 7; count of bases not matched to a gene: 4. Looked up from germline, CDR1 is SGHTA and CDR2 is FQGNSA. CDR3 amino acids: CASSLGLAGGGNEQFF. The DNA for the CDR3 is TGTGCCAGCAGCTTAGGACTAGCGGGAGGAGGAAATGAGCAGTTCTTC. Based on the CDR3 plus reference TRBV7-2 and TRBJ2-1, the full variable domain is GAGVSQSPSNKVTEKGKDVELRCDPISGHTALYWYRQSLGQGLEFLIYFQGNSAPDKSGLPSDRFSAERTGGSVSTLTIQRTQQEDSAVYLCASSLGLAGGGNEQFFGPGTRLTVL.

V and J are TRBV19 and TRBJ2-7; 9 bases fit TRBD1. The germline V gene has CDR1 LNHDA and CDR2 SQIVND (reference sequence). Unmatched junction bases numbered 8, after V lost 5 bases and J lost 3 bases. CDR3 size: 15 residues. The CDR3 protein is CASSSRTGASYEQYF. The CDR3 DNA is TGTGCCAGTAGTTCCCGGACAGGGGCGAGCTACGAGCAGTACTTC. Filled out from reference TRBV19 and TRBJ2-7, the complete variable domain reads DGGITQSPKYLFRKEGQNVTLSCEQNLNHDAMYWYRQDPGQGLRLIYYSQIVNDFQKGDIAEGYSVSREKKESFPLTVTSAQKNPTAFYLCASSSRTGASYEQYFGPGTRLTVT.

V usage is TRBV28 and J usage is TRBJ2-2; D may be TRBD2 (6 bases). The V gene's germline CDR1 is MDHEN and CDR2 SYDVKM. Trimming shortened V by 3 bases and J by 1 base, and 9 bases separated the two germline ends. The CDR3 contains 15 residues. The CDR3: CASSLGGKNTGELFF. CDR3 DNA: TGTGCCAGCAGTTTGGGCGGGAAGAACACCGGGGAGCTGTTTTTT.

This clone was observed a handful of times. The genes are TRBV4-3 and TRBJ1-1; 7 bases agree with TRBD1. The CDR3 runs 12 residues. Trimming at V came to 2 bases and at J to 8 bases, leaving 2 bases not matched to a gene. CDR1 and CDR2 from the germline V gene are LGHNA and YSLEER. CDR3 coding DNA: TGCGCCAGCAGCCAATCGGGACAGGAAGCTTTCTTT. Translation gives CASSQSGQEAFF.

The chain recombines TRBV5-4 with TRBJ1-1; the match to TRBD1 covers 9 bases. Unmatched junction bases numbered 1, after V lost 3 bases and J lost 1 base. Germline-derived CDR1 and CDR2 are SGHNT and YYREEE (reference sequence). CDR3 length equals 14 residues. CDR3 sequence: CASSWDRANTEAFF. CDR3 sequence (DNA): TGTGCCAGCAGCTGGGACAGGGCGAACACTGAAGCTTTCTTT. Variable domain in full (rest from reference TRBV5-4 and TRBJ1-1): ETGVTQSPTHLIKTRGQQVTLRCSSQSGHNTVSWYQQALGQGPQFIFQYYREEENGRGNFPPRFSGLQFPNYSSELNVNALELDDSALYLCASSWDRANTEAFFGQGTRLTVV.

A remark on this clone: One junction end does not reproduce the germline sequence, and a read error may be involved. The CDR3 sequence: CALRTGEFSCNEQFF. The CDR3 DNA reads TGTGCCCTCAGAACAGGGGAGTTTTCCTGCAATGAGCAGTTCTTC. This chain links TRBV9 with TRBJ2-1, with 7 bases identical to TRBD1. The CDR3 contains 15 residues. Germline V CDR1 and CDR2: SGDLS, YYNGEE.

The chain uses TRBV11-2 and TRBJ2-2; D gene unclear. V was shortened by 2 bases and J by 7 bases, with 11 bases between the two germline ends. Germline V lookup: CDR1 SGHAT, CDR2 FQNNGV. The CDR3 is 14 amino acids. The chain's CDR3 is CASSLYRALGELFF. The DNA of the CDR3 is TGTGCCAGCAGCTTATATCGCGCGCTCGGGGAGCTGTTTTTT. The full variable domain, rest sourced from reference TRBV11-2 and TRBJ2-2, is EAGVAQSPRYKIIEKRQSVAFWCNPISGHATLYWYQQILGQGPKLLIQFQNNGVVDDSQLPKDRFSAERLKGVDSTLKIQPAKLEDSAVYLCASSLYRALGELFFGEGSRLTVL.

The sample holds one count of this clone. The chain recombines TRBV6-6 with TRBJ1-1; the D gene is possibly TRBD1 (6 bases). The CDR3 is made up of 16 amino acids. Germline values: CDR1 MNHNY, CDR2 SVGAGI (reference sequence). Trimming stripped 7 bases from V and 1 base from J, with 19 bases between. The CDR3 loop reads CASTRNREYTNTEAFF. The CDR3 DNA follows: TGTGCCAGCACAAGAAACAGGGAATATACGAACACTGAAGCTTTCTTT.

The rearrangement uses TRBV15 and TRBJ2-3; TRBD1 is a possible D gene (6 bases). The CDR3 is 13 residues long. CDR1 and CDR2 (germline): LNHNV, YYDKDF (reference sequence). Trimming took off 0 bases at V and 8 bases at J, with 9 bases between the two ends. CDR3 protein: CATSRDGGFTQYF. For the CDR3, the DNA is TGTGCCACCAGCAGAGATGGGGGCTTTACGCAGTATTTT.

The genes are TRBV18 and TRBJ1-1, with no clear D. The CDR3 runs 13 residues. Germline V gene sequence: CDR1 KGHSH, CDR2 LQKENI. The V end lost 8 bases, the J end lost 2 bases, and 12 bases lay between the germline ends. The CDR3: CASRGGLNTEAFF. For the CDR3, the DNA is TGTGCCAGCCGGGGAGGGCTAAACACTGAAGCTTTCTTT.

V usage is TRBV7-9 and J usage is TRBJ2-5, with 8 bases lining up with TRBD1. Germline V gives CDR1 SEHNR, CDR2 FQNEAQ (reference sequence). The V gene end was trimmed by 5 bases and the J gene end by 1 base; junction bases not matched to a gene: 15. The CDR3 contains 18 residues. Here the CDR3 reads CASSRGQGALNGQETQYF. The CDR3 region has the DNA TGTGCCAGCAGCCGCGGACAGGGAGCCCTTAATGGCCAAGAGACCCAGTACTTC. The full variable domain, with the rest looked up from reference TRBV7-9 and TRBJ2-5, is DTGVSQNPRHKITKRGQNVTFRCDPISEHNRLYWYRQTLGQGPEFLTYFQNEAQLEKSRLLSDRFSAERPKGSFSTLEIQRTEQGDSAMYLCASSRGQGALNGQETQYFGPGTRLLVL.

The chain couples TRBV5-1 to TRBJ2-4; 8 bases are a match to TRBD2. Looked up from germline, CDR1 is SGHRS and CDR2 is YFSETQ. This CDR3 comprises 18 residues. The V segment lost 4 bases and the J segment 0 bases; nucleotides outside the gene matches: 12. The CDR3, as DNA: TGCGCCAGCAGCCTCCAAGCGGGGGAGCCCCTAGCCAAAAACATTCAGTACTTC. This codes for CASSLQAGEPLAKNIQYF. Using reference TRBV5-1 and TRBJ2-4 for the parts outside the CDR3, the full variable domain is KAGVTQTPRYLIKTRGQQVTLSCSPISGHRSVSWYQQTPGQGLQFLFEYFSETQRNKGNFPGRFSGRQFSNSRSEMNVSTLELGDSALYLCASSLQAGEPLAKNIQYFGAGTRLSVL.

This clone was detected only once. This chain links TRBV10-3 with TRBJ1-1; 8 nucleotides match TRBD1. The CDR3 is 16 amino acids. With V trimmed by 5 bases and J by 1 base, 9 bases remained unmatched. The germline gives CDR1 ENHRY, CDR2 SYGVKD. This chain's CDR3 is CAISPPQGTGNTEAFF. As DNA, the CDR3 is TGTGCCATCAGTCCCCCCCAAGGGACAGGGAACACTGAAGCTTTCTTT.